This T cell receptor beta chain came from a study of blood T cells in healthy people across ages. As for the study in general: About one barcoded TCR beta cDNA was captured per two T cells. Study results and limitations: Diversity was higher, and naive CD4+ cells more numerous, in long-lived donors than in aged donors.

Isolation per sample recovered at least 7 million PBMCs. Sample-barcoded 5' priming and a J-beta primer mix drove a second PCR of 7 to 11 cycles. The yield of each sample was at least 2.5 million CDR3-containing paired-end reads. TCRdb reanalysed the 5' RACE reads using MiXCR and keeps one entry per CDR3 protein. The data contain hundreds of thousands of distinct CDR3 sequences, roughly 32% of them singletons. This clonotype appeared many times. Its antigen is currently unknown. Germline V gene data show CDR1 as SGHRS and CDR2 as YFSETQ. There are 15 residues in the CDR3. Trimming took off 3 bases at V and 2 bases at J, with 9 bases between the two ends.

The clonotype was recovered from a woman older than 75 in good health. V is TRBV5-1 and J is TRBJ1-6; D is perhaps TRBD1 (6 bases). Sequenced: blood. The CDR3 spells CASSSGGTYNSPLHF. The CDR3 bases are TGCGCCAGCAGCTCGGGGGGCACCTATAATTCACCCCTCCACTTT.